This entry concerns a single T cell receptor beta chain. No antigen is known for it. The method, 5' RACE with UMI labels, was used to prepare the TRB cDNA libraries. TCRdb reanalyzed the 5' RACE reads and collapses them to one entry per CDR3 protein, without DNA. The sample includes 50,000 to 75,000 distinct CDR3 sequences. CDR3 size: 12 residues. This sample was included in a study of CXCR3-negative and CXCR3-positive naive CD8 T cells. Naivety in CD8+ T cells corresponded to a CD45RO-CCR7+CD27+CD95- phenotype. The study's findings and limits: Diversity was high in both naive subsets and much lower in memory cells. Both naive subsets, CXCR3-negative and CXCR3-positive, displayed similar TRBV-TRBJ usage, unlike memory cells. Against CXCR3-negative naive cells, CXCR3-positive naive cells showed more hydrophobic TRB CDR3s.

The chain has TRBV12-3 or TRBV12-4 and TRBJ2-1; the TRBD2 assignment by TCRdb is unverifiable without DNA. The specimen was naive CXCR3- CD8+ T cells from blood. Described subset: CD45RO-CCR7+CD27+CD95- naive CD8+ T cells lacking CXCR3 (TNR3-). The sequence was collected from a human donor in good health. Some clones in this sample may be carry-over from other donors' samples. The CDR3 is CASSLGPSMRFF.